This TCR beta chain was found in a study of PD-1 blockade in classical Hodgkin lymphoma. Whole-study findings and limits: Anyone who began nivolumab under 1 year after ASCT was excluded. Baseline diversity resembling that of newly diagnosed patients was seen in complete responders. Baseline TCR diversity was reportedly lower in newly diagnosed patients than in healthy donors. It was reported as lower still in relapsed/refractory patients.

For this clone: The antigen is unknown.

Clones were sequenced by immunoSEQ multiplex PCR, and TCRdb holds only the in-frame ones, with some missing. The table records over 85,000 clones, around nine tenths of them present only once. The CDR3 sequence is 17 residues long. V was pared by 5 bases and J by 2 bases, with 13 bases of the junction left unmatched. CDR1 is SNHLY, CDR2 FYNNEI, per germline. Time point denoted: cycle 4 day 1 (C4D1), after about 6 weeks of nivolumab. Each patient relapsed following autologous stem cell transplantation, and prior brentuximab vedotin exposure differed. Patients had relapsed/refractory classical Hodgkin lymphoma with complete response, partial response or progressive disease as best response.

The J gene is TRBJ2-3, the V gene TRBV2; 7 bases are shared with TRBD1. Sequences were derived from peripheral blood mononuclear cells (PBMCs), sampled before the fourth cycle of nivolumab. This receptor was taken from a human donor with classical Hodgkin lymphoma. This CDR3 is CASSSPPDRAFTDTQYF. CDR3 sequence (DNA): TGTGCCAGCAGTTCACCCCCCGACAGGGCTTTCACAGATACGCAGTATTTT.